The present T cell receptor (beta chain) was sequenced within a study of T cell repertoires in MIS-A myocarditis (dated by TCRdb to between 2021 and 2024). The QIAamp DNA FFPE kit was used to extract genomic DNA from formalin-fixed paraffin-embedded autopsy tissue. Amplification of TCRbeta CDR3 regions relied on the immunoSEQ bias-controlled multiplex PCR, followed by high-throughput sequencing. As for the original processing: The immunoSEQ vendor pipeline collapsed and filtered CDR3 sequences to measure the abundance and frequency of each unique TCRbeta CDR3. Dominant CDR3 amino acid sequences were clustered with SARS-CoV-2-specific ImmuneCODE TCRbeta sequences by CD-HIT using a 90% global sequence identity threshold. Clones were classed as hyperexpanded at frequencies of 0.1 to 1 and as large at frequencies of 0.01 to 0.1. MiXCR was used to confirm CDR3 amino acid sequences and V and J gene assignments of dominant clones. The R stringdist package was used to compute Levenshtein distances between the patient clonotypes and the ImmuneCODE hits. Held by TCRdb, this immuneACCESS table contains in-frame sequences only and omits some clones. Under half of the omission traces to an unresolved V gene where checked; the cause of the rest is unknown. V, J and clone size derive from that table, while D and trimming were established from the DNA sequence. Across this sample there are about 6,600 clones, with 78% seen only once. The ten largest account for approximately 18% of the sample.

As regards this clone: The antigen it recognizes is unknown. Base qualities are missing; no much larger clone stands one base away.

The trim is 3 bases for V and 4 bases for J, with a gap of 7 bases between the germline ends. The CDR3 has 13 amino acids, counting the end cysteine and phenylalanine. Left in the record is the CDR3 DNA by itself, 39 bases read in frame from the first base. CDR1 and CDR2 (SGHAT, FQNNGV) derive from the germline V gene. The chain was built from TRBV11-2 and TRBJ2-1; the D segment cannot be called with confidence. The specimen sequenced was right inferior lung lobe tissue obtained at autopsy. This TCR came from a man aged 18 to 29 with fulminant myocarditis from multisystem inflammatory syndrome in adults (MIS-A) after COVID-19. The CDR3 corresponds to CASSLVGYNEQFF. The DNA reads TGTGCCAGCAGCTTGGTGGGTTACAATGAGCAGTTCTTC.